This TCR beta chain was sequenced during a study of graft-versus-host responses after intestinal transplantation. The CDR3 covers 12 residues. The germline V and J ends were trimmed by 4 bases and 3 bases, with 7 bases remaining between them. From germline, CDR1 is MDHEN and CDR2 SYDVKM. As for this clone: Antigen unknown.

Method: immunoSEQ multiplex PCR; TCRdb's copy keeps in-frame clones and lacks some. The table includes around 50,000 clones, about 89% detected once. The V gene is TRBV28, the J gene TRBJ2-7; D is perhaps TRBD2 (6 bases). The clonotype originates from a human donor who was the organ donor for an intestinal transplant. The source material was unstimulated CD4+ T cells sorted from spleen or lymph node cells, sampled before transplant. The CDR3 sequence: CASSSSDYEQYF. The CDR3 DNA reads TGTGCCAGCAGTTCTAGCGACTACGAGCAGTACTTC.